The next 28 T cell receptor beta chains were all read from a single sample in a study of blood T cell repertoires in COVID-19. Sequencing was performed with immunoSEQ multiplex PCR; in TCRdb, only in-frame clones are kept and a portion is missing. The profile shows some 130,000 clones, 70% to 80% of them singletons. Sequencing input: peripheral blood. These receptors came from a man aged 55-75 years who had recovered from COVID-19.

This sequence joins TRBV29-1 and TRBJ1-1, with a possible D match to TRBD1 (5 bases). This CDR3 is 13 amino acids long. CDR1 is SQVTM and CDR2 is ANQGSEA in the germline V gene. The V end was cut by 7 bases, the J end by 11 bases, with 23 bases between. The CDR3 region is CSDLPGPIRGAFF. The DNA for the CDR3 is TGCAGCGACCTACCGGGACCCATCCGGGGGGCTTTCTTT.

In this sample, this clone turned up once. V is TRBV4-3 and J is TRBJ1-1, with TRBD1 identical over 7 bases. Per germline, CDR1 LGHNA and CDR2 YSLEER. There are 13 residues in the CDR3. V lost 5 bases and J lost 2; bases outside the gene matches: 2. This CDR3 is CASSDRDNTEAFF. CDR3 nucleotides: TGCGCCAGCAGCGACAGGGACAACACTGAAGCTTTCTTT.

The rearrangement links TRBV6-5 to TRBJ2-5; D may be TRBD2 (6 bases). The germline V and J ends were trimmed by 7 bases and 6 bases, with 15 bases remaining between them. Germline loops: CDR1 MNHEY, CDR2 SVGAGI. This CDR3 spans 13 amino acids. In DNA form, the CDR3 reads TGTGCCAGCACGAGAGACCGGGGGAAGACCCAGTACTTC. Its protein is CASTRDRGKTQYF.

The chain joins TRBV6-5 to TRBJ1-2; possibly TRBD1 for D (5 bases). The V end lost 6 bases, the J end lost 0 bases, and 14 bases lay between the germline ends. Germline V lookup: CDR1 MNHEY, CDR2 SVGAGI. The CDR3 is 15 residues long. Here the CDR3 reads CASRMSQGSNYGYTF. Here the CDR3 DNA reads TGTGCCAGCAGGATGAGCCAGGGCTCTAACTATGGCTACACCTTC.

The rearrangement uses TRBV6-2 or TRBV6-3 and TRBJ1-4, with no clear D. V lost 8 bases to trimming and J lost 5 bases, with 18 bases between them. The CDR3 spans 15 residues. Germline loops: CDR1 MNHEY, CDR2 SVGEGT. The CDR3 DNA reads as TGTGCCAGCCGCCCGGGAGGCGGGAGGAATGAAAAACTGTTTTTT. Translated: CASRPGGGRNEKLFF.

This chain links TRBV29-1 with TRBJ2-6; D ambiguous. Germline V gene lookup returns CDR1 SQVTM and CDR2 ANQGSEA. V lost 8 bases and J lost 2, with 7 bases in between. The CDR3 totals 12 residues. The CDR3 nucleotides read TGCAGCACCTCTACTGGGGCCAACGTCCTGACTTTC. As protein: CSTSTGANVLTF. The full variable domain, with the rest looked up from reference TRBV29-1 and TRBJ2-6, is SAVISQKPSRDICQRGTSLTIQCQVDSQVTMMFWYRQQPGQSLTLIATANQGSEATYESGFVIDKFPISRPNLTFSTLTVSNMSPEDSSIYLCSTSTGANVLTFGAGSRLTVL.

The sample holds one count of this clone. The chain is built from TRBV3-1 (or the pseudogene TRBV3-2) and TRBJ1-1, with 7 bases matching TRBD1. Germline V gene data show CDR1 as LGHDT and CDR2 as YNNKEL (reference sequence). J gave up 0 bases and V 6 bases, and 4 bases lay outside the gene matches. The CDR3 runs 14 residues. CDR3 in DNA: TGTGCCAGCAGGGTCGACAGGGTGAACACTGAAGCTTTCTTT. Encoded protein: CASRVDRVNTEAFF.

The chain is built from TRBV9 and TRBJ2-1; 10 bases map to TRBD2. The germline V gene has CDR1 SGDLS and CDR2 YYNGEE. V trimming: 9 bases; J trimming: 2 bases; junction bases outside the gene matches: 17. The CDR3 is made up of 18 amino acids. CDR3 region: CAIREGAGGQVAYNEQFF. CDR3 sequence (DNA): TGTGCCATCCGAGAGGGAGCGGGGGGGCAAGTAGCCTACAATGAGCAGTTCTTC.

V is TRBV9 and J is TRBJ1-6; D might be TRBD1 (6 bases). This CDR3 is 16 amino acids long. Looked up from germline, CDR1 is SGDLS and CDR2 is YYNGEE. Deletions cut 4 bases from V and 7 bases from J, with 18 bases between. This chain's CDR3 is CASSPRVGGLNSPLHF. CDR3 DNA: TGTGCCAGCAGCCCAAGAGTAGGGGGTTTAAATTCACCCCTCCACTTT.

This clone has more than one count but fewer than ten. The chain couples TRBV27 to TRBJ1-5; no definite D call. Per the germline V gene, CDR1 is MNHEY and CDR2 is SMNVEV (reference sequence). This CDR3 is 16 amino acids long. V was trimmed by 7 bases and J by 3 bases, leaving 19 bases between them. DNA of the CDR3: TGTGCCAGCAATAGGTTAGGAGGCGATGTCAATCAGCCCCAGCATTTT. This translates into CASNRLGGDVNQPQHF.

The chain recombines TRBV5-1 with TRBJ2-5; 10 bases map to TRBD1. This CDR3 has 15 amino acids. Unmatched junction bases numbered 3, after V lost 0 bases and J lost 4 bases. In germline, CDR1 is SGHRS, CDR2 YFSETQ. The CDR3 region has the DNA TGCGCCAGCAGCTTGGGACAGGGGGCTGGAGAGACCCAGTACTTC. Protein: CASSLGQGAGETQYF.

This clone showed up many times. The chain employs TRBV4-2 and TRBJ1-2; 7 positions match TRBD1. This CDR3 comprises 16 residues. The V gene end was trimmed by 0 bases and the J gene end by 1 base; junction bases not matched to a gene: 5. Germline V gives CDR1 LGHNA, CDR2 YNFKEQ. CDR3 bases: TGTGCCAGCAGCCAAGATCCAGGGGGTGATAACTATGGCTACACCTTC. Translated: CASSQDPGGDNYGYTF.

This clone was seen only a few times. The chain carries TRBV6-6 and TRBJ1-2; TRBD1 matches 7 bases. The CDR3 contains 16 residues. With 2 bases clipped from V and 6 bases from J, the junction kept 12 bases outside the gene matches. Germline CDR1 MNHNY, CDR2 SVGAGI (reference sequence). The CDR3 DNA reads TGTGCCAGCAGTTACCTCCCTCAGGAGGGGGCTAATGGCTACACCTTC. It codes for CASSYLPQEGANGYTF.

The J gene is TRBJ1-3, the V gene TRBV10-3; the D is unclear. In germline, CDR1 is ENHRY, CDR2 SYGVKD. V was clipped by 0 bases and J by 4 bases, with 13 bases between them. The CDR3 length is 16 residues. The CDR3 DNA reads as TGTGCCATCAGTGAGTCCTTGGGGAGTGCAGGAAACACCATATATTTT. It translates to CAISESLGSAGNTIYF.

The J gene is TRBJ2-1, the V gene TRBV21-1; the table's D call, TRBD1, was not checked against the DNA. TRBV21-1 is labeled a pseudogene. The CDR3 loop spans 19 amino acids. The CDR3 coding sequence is TGTGCCAGCCCTAAGAAGAATAAGGGGGCCGGTCACTATAGGAATGAGCAGTTCTTC. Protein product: CASPKKNKGAGHYRNEQFF.

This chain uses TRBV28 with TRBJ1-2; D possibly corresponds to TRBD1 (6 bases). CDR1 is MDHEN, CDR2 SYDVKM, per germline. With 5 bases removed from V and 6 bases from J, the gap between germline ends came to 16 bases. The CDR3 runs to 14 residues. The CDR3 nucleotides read TGTGCCAGCAGTCCCAGACAGGACTGGCATGGCTACACCTTC. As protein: CASSPRQDWHGYTF.

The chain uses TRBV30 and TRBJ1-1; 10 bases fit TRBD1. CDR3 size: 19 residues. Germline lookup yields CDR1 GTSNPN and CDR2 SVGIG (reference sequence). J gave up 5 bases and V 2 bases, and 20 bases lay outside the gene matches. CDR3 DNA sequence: TGTGCCTGGAGTCAAGAAATCGACAGGGGGCGGGTAGGTGGGACTGAAGCTTTCTTT. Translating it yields CAWSQEIDRGRVGGTEAFF.

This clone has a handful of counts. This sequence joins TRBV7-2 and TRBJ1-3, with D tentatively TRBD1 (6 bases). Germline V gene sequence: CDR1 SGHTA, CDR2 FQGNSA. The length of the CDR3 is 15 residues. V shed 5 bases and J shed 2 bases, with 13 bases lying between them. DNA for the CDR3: TGTGCCAGCAGCCCCCGAGGGGGGGCTGGAAACACCATATATTTT. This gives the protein CASSPRGGAGNTIYF.

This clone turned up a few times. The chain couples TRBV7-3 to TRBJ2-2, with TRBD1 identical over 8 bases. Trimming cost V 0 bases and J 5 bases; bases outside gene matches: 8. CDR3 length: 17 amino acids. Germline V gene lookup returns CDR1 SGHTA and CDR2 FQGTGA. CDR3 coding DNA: TGTGCCAGCAGCTTAACGGTGCAGGGGGCGGGAACCGGGGAGCTGTTTTTT. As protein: CASSLTVQGAGTGELFF.

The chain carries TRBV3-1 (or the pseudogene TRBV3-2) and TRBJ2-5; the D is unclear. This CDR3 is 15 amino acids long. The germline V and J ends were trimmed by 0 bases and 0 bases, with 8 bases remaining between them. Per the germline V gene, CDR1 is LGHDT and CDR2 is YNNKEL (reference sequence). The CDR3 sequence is CASSQDSADQETQYF. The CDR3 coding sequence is TGTGCCAGCAGCCAAGATTCGGCGGACCAAGAGACCCAGTACTTC.

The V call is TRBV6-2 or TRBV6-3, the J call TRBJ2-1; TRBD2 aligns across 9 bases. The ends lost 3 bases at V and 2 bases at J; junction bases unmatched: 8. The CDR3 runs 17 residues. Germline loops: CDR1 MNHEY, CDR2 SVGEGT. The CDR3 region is CASSYTPTSGPYNEQFF. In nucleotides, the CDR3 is TGTGCCAGCAGTTATACCCCGACTAGCGGACCCTACAATGAGCAGTTCTTC.

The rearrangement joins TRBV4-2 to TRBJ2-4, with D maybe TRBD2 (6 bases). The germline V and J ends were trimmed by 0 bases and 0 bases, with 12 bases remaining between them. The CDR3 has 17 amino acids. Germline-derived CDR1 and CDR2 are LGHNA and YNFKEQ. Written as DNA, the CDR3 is TGTGCCAGCAGCCAAGACGTATCGGGGGAAGCCAAAAACATTCAGTACTTC. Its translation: CASSQDVSGEAKNIQYF.

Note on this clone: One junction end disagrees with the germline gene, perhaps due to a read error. CDR3 nucleotide sequence: TGTGCTAGCAGCTCGACGGTCGGGGACAGGGCGGGAGAGCAGTACTTC. It codes for CASSSTVGDRAGEQYF. The J gene is TRBJ2-7, the V gene TRBV7-7; TRBD1 agrees at 9 bases. The CDR3 has 16 residues. From germline, CDR1 is SSHAT and CDR2 FNYEAQ (reference sequence).

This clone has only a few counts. CDR3 coding DNA: TGTGCTAGTGGTCCGGAACCCGGGACAGAAGCTTTCTTT. Protein product: CASGPEPGTEAFF. The gene calls are TRBV12-5 and TRBJ1-1; D possibly corresponds to TRBD1 (6 bases). The V and J ends lost 5 bases and 8 bases respectively, with 15 bases between them. The germline V gene has CDR1 LGHNT and CDR2 FRNRAP. This CDR3 is built from 13 residues.

This CDR3 reads CTSRDIDGYTF. In DNA, the CDR3 is TGCACCAGCAGGGACATCGATGGCTACACCTTC. The chain employs TRBV1 and TRBJ1-2; whether TRBD1, the table's D call, matches the DNA was not checked. TRBV1 is a listed pseudogene. The CDR3 is made up of 11 amino acids.

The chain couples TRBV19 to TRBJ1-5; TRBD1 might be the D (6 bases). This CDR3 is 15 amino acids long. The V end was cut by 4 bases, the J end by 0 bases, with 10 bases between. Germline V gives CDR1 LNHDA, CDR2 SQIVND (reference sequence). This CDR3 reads CASSKLQGSNQPQHF. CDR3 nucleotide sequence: TGTGCCAGTAGTAAATTACAGGGTAGCAATCAGCCCCAGCATTTT.

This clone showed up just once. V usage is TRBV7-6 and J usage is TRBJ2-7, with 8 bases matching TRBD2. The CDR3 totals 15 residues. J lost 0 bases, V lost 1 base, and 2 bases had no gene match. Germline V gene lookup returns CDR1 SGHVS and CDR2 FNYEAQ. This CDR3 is CASSLGLAGSYEQYF. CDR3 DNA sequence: TGTGCCAGCAGCTTAGGGCTAGCGGGCTCCTACGAGCAGTACTTC.

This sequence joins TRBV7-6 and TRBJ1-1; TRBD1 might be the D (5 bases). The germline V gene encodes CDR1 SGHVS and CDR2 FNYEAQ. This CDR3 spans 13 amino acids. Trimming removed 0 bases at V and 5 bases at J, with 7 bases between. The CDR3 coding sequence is TGTGCCAGCAGCTTAGCAGGGGTAACTGAAGCTTTCTTT. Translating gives CASSLAGVTEAFF.